The 16 T cell receptor beta chains presented below share a single source sample, sequenced in a study of cytomegalovirus exposure and HLA in healthy donors. Both 60 Vbeta primers and 13 Jbeta primers went into the PCR. Libraries were prepared by immunoSEQ multiplex PCR; TCRdb keeps only in-frame clonotypes and omits some of them. Counted here are over 95,000 clones, approximately 80% occurring once; the ten biggest clones make up roughly an eighth. The sequenced sample consisted of PBMCs. The source is a woman aged 40 to 50 in good health and CMV-seropositive.

This rearrangement joins TRBV2 to TRBJ1-2; 7 nucleotides agree with TRBD1. The V segment lost 8 bases and the J segment 6 bases; nucleotides outside the gene matches: 6. The CDR3 consists of 12 residues. The germline V gene has CDR1 SNHLY and CDR2 FYNNEI. The CDR3: CASRNRGDGYTF. In DNA, the CDR3 is TGTGCCAGCCGTAACAGGGGCGATGGCTACACCTTC.

The V and J genes are TRBV9 and TRBJ1-2; TRBD1 might be the D (6 bases). Trimming took off 0 bases at V and 2 bases at J, with 11 bases between the two ends. Germline V gene sequence: CDR1 SGDLS, CDR2 YYNGEE. This CDR3 is 15 amino acids long. The CDR3 region is CASSVDNRVNYGYTF. In DNA form, the CDR3 reads TGTGCCAGCAGCGTAGATAACAGGGTAAACTATGGCTACACCTTC. The whole variable domain, remainder taken from reference TRBV9 and TRBJ1-2, is DSGVTQTPKHLITATGQRVTLRCSPRSGDLSVYWYQQSLDQGLQFLIQYYNGEERAKGNILERFSAQQFPDLHSELNLSSLELGDSALYFCASSVDNRVNYGYTFGSGTRLTVV.

V gene TRBV7-8 combines with J gene TRBJ2-7; 8 nucleotides match TRBD1. Trimming cost V 1 base and J 3 bases; bases outside gene matches: 2. The CDR3 extends over 14 amino acids. Germline V gene data show CDR1 as SGHVS and CDR2 as FQNEAQ. The CDR3 DNA sequence: TGTGCCAGCAGCTTAGTCGGGACAGGCTACGAGCAGTACTTC. Its protein is CASSLVGTGYEQYF.

The chain combines TRBV5-3 with TRBJ1-6; no clear D. TRBV5-3 is an ORF for which the function is uncertain. V was cut by 2 bases and J by 10 bases, with 16 bases left in between. This CDR3 contains 15 residues. The CDR3 region is CARSFRRNGSSPLHF. The CDR3 DNA sequence: TGTGCCAGAAGCTTCCGTCGAAACGGTTCCTCACCCCTCCACTTT.

V and J are TRBV6-5 and TRBJ2-1, with 9 bases lining up with TRBD1. The V and J ends lost 7 bases and 2 bases, in that order; junction bases with no gene match: 3. Germline loops: CDR1 MNHEY, CDR2 SVGAGI. The CDR3 length is 14 residues. CDR3 coding DNA: TGTGCCAGCAAGGGGACAGGGCCCTACAATGAGCAGTTCTTC. This translates into CASKGTGPYNEQFF.

This chain connects TRBV27 to TRBJ1-6; D gene unclear. Per germline, CDR1 MNHEY and CDR2 SMNVEV (reference sequence). The V gene lost 0 bases and the J gene lost 7 bases, with 13 bases spanning the gap. The CDR3 spans 16 residues. Written as DNA, the CDR3 is TGTGCCAGCAGTTTATCGCGTGGGGAGTCGAATTCACCCCTCCACTTT. Its translation is CASSLSRGESNSPLHF.

The V call is TRBV6-5, the J call TRBJ1-1; D unresolved. This CDR3 comprises 12 residues. Looked up from germline, CDR1 is MNHEY and CDR2 is SVGAGI. The V gene lost 6 bases and the J gene lost 3 bases, with 8 bases spanning the gap. CDR3 coding DNA: TGTGCCAGCAGACCTCGAGACACTGAAGCTTTCTTT. Protein sequence: CASRPRDTEAFF.

This sequence joins TRBV10-3 and TRBJ1-2; TRBD1 agrees at 9 bases. CDR1 is ENHRY, CDR2 SYGVKD, per germline. Germline trimming cut 10 bases from V and 8 bases from J; bases unmatched to any gene: 11. The CDR3 has 13 residues. CDR3: CATRTGDIAGYTF. The CDR3 DNA reads TGTGCCACGCGGACAGGGGATATCGCGGGCTACACCTTC.

J is TRBJ2-3 and V is TRBV5-1; perhaps TRBD2 as D (6 bases). The length of the CDR3 is 14 residues. Germline CDR1 SGHRS, CDR2 YFSETQ. V was trimmed by 0 bases and J by 1 base, leaving 6 bases between them. The CDR3: CASSLGLGTDTQYF. DNA of the CDR3: TGCGCCAGCAGCTTGGGACTAGGCACAGATACGCAGTATTTT.

The chain combines TRBV12-5 with TRBJ1-1, with D unresolved. Trimming shortened V by 1 base and J by 3 bases, and 9 bases separated the two germline ends. There are 14 residues in the CDR3. Germline values: CDR1 LGHNT, CDR2 FRNRAP. CDR3 sequence (DNA): TGTGCTAGTGGTTTGGACGGCGGGTACACTGAAGCTTTCTTT. Translating gives CASGLDGGYTEAFF.

The chain combines TRBV14 with TRBJ1-2, with 7 bases aligning to TRBD1. V was pared by 5 bases and J by 6 bases, with 9 bases of the junction left unmatched. Germline V gene sequence: CDR1 SGHDN, CDR2 FVKESK. CDR3 length equals 14 residues. In DNA, the CDR3 is TGTGCCAGCAGCGCCCAGACAGGGTTAGATGGCTACACCTTC. Its translation: CASSAQTGLDGYTF.

The chain links TRBV10-3 to TRBJ2-1, with 13 nucleotides matching TRBD2. The CDR3 spans 17 residues. V shed 2 bases, J shed 1 base, and the junction held 2 bases outside the gene matches. Germline CDR1 and CDR2: ENHRY and SYGVKD. The CDR3 region is CAISETSGGASYNEQFF. The CDR3 nucleotides read TGTGCCATCAGTGAGACTAGCGGGGGGGCATCCTACAATGAGCAGTTCTTC.

V usage is TRBV25-1 and J usage is TRBJ1-2; 7 bases align to TRBD1. V shed 6 bases, J shed 8 bases, and the junction held 12 bases outside the gene matches. In germline, CDR1 is MGHDK, CDR2 SYGVNS. The CDR3 is made up of 14 amino acids. The CDR3 nucleotides are TGTGCCAGCAGGAGACAGGGAGGTGTAGAAGGCTACACCTTC. Its protein is CASRRQGGVEGYTF.

The J gene is TRBJ2-1, the V gene TRBV7-9, with D perhaps matching TRBD1 (5 bases). Germline V gene lookup returns CDR1 SEHNR and CDR2 FQNEAQ (reference sequence). The CDR3 runs 16 residues. Between the trimmed V and J ends, which lost 5 bases and 7 bases, there was a span of 21 bases. The CDR3 protein is CASSVLWGRERNEQFF. For the CDR3, the DNA is TGTGCCAGCAGCGTCTTGTGGGGCAGGGAAAGGAATGAGCAGTTCTTC. The variable domain in full, completed from reference TRBV7-9 and TRBJ2-1, reads DTGVSQNPRHKITKRGQNVTFRCDPISEHNRLYWYRQTLGQGPEFLTYFQNEAQLEKSRLLSDRFSAERPKGSFSTLEIQRTEQGDSAMYLCASSVLWGRERNEQFFGPGTRLTVL.

The chain recombines TRBV7-2 with TRBJ1-2, with TRBD1 as a possible D gene (5 bases). Per germline, CDR1 SGHTA and CDR2 FQGNSA. The ends were cut back, 2 bases at V and 4 bases at J, with 11 bases in the middle. The CDR3 is made up of 14 amino acids. The CDR3 spells CASSLFQGSYGYTF. The CDR3 DNA sequence: TGTGCCAGCAGCTTATTTCAGGGCAGCTATGGCTACACCTTC.

This clone was picked up one time. This rearrangement joins TRBV29-1 to TRBJ2-2, with a weak D call TRBD1 (5 bases). The CDR3 sequence is 14 residues long. Looked up from germline, CDR1 is SQVTM and CDR2 is ANQGSEA. Trimming removed 6 bases at V and 0 bases at J, with 11 bases between. CDR3 sequence: CSVQKTANTGELFF. The CDR3 DNA is TGCAGCGTCCAAAAGACAGCGAACACCGGGGAGCTGTTTTTT.